This record covers a single T cell receptor (beta chain). Antigen unknown. The study reverse transcribed the entire isolated RNA, so it sequenced expressed TCRB transcripts. The data were produced by immunoSEQ multiplex PCR, yet TCRdb's version contains in-frame clones alone and is incomplete. Among 250,000 to 350,000 clones listed, approximately 10% were seen once. This sample stems from a study of beta chain features in type 1 diabetes. Whole-study context: Examination covered under 110 million sorted cells spanning all samples. Findings and caveats of the study: In type 1 diabetes patients, VDJ junctions had fewer insertions; deletions at these junctions were more frequent.

Input material: naive CD4+ T cells from blood. The TCR originated in a woman aged 25-40 years in good health.

CDR3 region: CASSWTSGSWNEQFF. The CDR3 bases are TGTGCCAGCAGCTGGACTAGCGGGAGTTGGAATGAGCAGTTCTTC. J is TRBJ2-1 and V is TRBV7-3, with TRBD2 matching 13 bases. The ends lost 4 bases at V and 7 bases at J; junction bases unmatched: 4. The germline V gene encodes CDR1 SGHTA and CDR2 FQGTGA. CDR3 size: 15 residues.